The T cell receptor beta chain under discussion was sequenced for a study of T cell repertoires in cytomegalovirus infection. V shed 3 bases and J shed 0 bases, with 10 bases lying between them. Germline V gives CDR1 LNHNV, CDR2 YYDKDF (reference sequence). There are 15 residues in the CDR3. This clonotype was detected a few times. TCRdb passed the reads through MiXCR, listing each CDR3 protein once. This table holds roughly 230,000 distinct CDR3 sequences, approximately 7% found once. The chain links TRBV15 to TRBJ2-3, with a tentative D call TRBD2 (5 bases). The sequence came from a human donor in good health (CMV status not recorded). Some clones in this sample may be carry-over from other donors' samples. Source material: PBMCs. DNA for the CDR3: TGTGCCACCAGCAGTGCGGGTCCTAGCACAGATACGCAGTATTTT. Amino acids: CATSSAGPSTDTQYF.